This TCR beta chain originates from a study of T cell responses to AZD1222 COVID-19 vaccine. The CDR3 loop spans 14 amino acids. V lost 1 base and J lost 4, with 10 bases in between. CDR1 is LGHNA and CDR2 is YSLEER in the germline V gene. Only in-frame clones appear in the TCRdb table, and some are missing; sequencing was by immunoSEQ multiplex PCR. The sample yields 130,000 or so clones, nearly 90% seen once. Findings and limits, study-wide: Among spike-specific TCRs, nearly half reportedly target unmutated variant regions.

As concerns this clone: What it binds is unknown.

The source was peripheral blood, collected 28 days after the second AZD1222 dose. The gene calls are TRBV4-3 and TRBJ1-1; D remains unclear. The clonotype originates from an adult who received the AZD1222 COVID-19 vaccine. The CDR3 protein is CASSQAWGGTEAFF. In DNA, the CDR3 is TGCGCCAGCAGCCAAGCGTGGGGTGGCACTGAAGCTTTCTTT.